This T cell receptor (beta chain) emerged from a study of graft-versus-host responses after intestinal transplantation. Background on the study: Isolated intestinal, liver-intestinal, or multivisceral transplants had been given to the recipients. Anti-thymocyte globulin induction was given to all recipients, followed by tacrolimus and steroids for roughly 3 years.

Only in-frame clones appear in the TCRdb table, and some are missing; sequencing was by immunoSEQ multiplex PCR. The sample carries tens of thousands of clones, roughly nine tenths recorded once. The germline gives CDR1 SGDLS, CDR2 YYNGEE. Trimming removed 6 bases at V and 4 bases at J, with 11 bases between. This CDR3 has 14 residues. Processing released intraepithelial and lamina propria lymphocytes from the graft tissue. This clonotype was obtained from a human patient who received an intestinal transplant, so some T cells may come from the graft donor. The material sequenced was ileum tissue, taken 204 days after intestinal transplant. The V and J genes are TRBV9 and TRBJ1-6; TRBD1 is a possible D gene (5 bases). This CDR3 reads CASTPRGYNSPLHF. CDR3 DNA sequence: TGTGCCAGCACACCCCGGGGGTATAATTCACCCCTCCACTTT.